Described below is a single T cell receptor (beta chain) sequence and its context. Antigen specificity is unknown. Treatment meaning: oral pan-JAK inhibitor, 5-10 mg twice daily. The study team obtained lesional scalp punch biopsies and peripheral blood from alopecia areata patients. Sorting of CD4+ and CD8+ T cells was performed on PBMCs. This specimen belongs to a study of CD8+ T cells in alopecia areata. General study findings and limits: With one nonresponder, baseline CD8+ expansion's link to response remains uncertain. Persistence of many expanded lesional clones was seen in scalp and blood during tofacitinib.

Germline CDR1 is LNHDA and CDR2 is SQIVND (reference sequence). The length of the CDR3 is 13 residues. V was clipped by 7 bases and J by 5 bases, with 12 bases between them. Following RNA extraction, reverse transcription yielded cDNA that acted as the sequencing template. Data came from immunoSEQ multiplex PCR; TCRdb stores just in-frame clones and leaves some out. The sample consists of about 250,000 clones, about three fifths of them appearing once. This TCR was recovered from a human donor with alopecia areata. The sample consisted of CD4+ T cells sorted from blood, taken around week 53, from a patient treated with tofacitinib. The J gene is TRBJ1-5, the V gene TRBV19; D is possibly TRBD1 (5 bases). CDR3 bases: TGTGCCAGTACCGGGACCAAGGATCAGCCCCAGCATTTT. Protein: CASTGTKDQPQHF.